The rows below give T cell receptor beta chains drawn from one sample of a study of cytomegalovirus exposure and HLA in healthy donors. Generated by immunoSEQ multiplex PCR, the TCRdb table keeps only in-frame clones and is missing some. The sample lists approximately 100,000 clones, around 82% occurring once. The sequenced sample consisted of PBMCs. The origin of the receptors is a young woman in good health and CMV-seropositive. Each CDR3 is given with its conserved first and last residue. D genes are given only for firm matches. Clone size is given for some rows only: seen once, a few or many times, or a class if the clone is expanded.

v_gene	d_gene	j_gene	abundance	CDR3nt	CDR3aa
TRBV19	TRBD1	TRBJ1-5	NA	TGTGCCAGTAGTTTACGGGACAGGGGAGATCAGCCCCAGCATTTT	CASSLRDRGDQPQHF
TRBV30	TRBD1	TRBJ1-4	NA	TGTGCCTGGGAACAGGGGGTAGGGGAAAAACTGTTTTTT	CAWEQGVGEKLFF
TRBV9	TRBD2	TRBJ2-5	NA	TGTGCCAGCAGCCGCGGGGGAGGAACCCAGTACTTC	CASSRGGGTQYF
TRBV7-2	NA	TRBJ2-7	NA	TGTGCCAGCAGCTCAGGGTCCTGGGAGCAGTACTTC	CASSSGSWEQYF
TRBV6-1	TRBD2	TRBJ2-5	NA	TGTGCCAGCAGTGAAGGTTGGGGGACTAGCGGGGAGACCCAGTACTTC	CASSEGWGTSGETQYF
TRBV4-2	TRBD2	TRBJ2-2	NA	TGTGCCAGCAGCCAAGATCAGTCTAGCGGGTCCACCGGGGAGCTGTTTTTT	CASSQDQSSGSTGELFF
TRBV9	NA	TRBJ1-5	NA	TGTGCCAGCAGCGTAGCCAGGCAGGGGCTTCAGCCCCAGCATTTT	CASSVARQGLQPQHF
TRBV7-8	TRBD1	TRBJ1-5	NA	TGTGCCAGCAGCAGGGACAGGGCCCAGCCCCAGCATTTT	CASSRDRAQPQHF
TRBV2	NA	TRBJ2-7	NA	TGTGCCAGCAGTGAAGGCTCCTTCTCGGTCCACGAGCAGTACTTC	CASSEGSFSVHEQYF
TRBV4-1	NA	TRBJ2-2	NA	TGCGCCAGCAGCCAACAGTACACCGGGGAGCTGTTTTTT	CASSQQYTGELFF
TRBV6-5	TRBD2	TRBJ2-5	NA	TGTGCCAGCAGTTGGGGGGGTTCGTACCAAGAGACCCAGTACTTC	CASSWGGSYQETQYF
TRBV29-1	TRBD1	TRBJ1-5	few	TGCAGCGTTGGACAGGGGGCACAACAGCCCCAGCATTTT	CSVGQGAQQPQHF
TRBV4-1	NA	TRBJ2-3	NA	TGCGCCAGCAGCCAAGTAGCCTTACTAGATTACACAGATACGCAGTATTTT	CASSQVALLDYTDTQYF
TRBV25-1	TRBD1	TRBJ2-2	NA	TGTGCCAGCAGTGTTTCGACCGGGACAGGGAGGACCGGGGAGCTGTTTTTT	CASSVSTGTGRTGELFF
TRBV4-3	NA	TRBJ2-1	NA	TGCGCCAGCAGCCGCCGGTTGACGGGGGTATACAATGAGCAGTTCTTC	CASSRRLTGVYNEQFF
TRBV12-5	TRBD2	TRBJ2-1	NA	TGTGCTAGTGTTGGGGGGGGGTTCGGTGAGCAGTTCTTC	CASVGGGFGEQFF
TRBV30	NA	TRBJ1-1	NA	TGTGCCTGTGGCCGGGACACTGAAGCTTTCTTT	CACGRDTEAFF
TRBV6-5	TRBD1	TRBJ2-1	NA	TGTGCCAGCAGATCTGGACAGGGACTTCACAATGAGCAGTTCTTC	CASRSGQGLHNEQFF